A single sample is the source of the 21 T cell receptor beta chains below, sequenced in a study of radiation and T cells in renal cell carcinoma. Regarding time point: blood 4 weeks post-SBRT, at nephrectomy. Treatment noted: 15 Gy SBRT to primary tumor, nephrectomy 4 weeks later. Sequenced by immunoSEQ multiplex PCR; TCRdb stores in-frame clones only, minus some. The table includes 40,000 to 50,000 clones, roughly 80% detected once. This sample comprised blood, obtained from a patient whose treatment included radiotherapy and nephrectomy. The receptors come from a woman aged 70-85 years with renal cell carcinoma.

The rearrangement joins TRBV7-3 to TRBJ2-5, with D tentatively TRBD1 or TRBD2 (6 bases each). The V and J ends lost 5 bases and 5 bases respectively, with 15 bases between them. The CDR3 has 14 residues. Germline V lookup: CDR1 SGHTA, CDR2 FQGTGA. CDR3: CASSPAGGRETQYF. The CDR3 DNA sequence: TGTGCCAGCAGCCCAGCTGGGGGGCGGGAGACCCAGTACTTC. The full variable domain, with the rest looked up from reference TRBV7-3 and TRBJ2-5, is GAGVSQTPSNKVTEKGKYVELRCDPISGHTALYWYRQSLGQGPEFLIYFQGTGAADDSGLPNDRFFAVRPEGSVSTLKIQRTERGDSAVYLCASSPAGGRETQYFGPGTRLLVL.

This clone was counted between two and nine times. This chain uses TRBV7-3 with TRBJ1-2, with TRBD1 as a possible D gene (5 bases). This CDR3 is built from 16 residues. Germline V gene lookup returns CDR1 SGHTA and CDR2 FQGTGA. The V end was cut by 2 bases, the J end by 0 bases, with 13 bases between. The CDR3 DNA follows: TGTGCCAGCAGCTTAGGGCCAGGGCGATCTAACTATGGCTACACCTTC. Its protein is CASSLGPGRSNYGYTF.

This clone is a singleton in its sample. The chain carries TRBV2 and TRBJ1-1; D is possibly TRBD1 (5 bases). The CDR3 consists of 13 residues. CDR1 and CDR2 from the germline V gene are SNHLY and FYNNEI. The ends were cut back, 6 bases at V and 1 base at J, with 9 bases in the middle. Here the CDR3 reads CASSAQGNTEAFF. Written as DNA, the CDR3 is TGTGCCAGCAGCGCCCAGGGGAACACTGAAGCTTTCTTT. Looking up the rest from reference TRBV2 and TRBJ1-1 gives the full variable domain: EPEVTQTPSHQVTQMGQEVILRCVPISNHLYFYWYRQILGQKVEFLVSFYNNEISEKSEIFDDQFSVERPDGSNFTLKIRSTKLEDSAMYFCASSAQGNTEAFFGQGTRLTVV.

The chain recombines TRBV7-9 with TRBJ1-2; 11 bases are a match to TRBD1. CDR1 and CDR2 from the germline V gene are SEHNR and FQNEAQ (reference sequence). The trim removed 6 bases at V and 8 bases at J, leaving 5 bases unmatched. This CDR3 has 13 residues. Here the CDR3 reads CASSGQGALGYTF. The DNA for the CDR3 is TGTGCCAGCAGTGGACAGGGGGCTTTAGGCTACACCTTC.

CDR3 loop: CASGYQGRGNEQYF. The CDR3 coding sequence is TGTGCCAGCGGATACCAGGGGCGGGGGAACGAGCAGTACTTC. The genes are TRBV11-2 and TRBJ2-7; weak D call: TRBD2 (7 bases). V lost 8 bases and J 5 bases, leaving 19 bases between the germline ends. The CDR3 spans 14 residues. The germline gives CDR1 SGHAT, CDR2 FQNNGV.

This clone was detected a few times. The J gene is TRBJ1-1, the V gene TRBV11-2; TRBD1 aligns across 8 bases. The J segment lost 5 bases and the V segment lost 5 bases, leaving 7 bases of the junction unmatched. The CDR3 totals 14 residues. Germline CDR1 SGHAT, CDR2 FQNNGV. The CDR3 nucleotides read TGTGCCAGCAGCCCCGGACAGGGAACAACTGAAGCTTTCTTT. Its translation is CASSPGQGTTEAFF.

This chain connects TRBV13 to TRBJ2-5, with D perhaps given as TRBD1 or TRBD2 (5 bases each). Germline CDR1 reads PRHDT; CDR2 reads FYEKMQ (reference sequence). The CDR3 spans 16 residues. Trimming removed 4 bases from V and 1 base from J, with 16 bases in between. CDR3 amino acids: CASSSTSGTFQETQYF. The CDR3 DNA is TGTGCCAGCAGCTCAACCTCCGGGACCTTCCAAGAGACCCAGTACTTC.

The chain has TRBV5-1 and TRBJ2-2; D not resolved. In germline, CDR1 is SGHRS, CDR2 YFSETQ. The CDR3 has 14 amino acids. Trimming cost V 0 bases and J 4 bases, with 7 bases left between them. CDR3 bases: TGCGCCAGCAGCTTGGCCACGGTCACCGGGGAGCTGTTTTTT. Translating gives CASSLATVTGELFF.

The chain carries TRBV7-9 and TRBJ2-1, with 8 bases identical to TRBD2. The CDR3 is 14 amino acids. Per the germline V gene, CDR1 is SEHNR and CDR2 is FQNEAQ (reference sequence). The V gene end was trimmed by 6 bases and the J gene end by 5 bases; junction bases not matched to a gene: 6. Here the CDR3 DNA reads TGTGCCAGCAGTCTAAGCGGGAGCGACAATGAGCAGTTCTTC. This codes for CASSLSGSDNEQFF.

J is TRBJ1-3 and V is TRBV18; D ambiguous. Trimming removed 6 bases at V and 0 bases at J, with 12 bases between. The CDR3 covers 15 residues. Germline CDR1 and CDR2: KGHSH and LQKENI. The CDR3 DNA sequence: TGTGCCAGCTCCAATGGGCGGTCCTCTGGAAACACCATATATTTT. Translation gives CASSNGRSSGNTIYF.

This clone came up a few times. This chain joins TRBV10-1 and TRBJ1-1; a possible D gene is TRBD1 (5 bases). V lost 5 bases, J lost 4 bases, and 17 bases lay in between. The V gene's germline CDR1 is WNHNN and CDR2 SYGVQD (reference sequence). CDR3 size: 15 residues. DNA of the CDR3: TGCGCCAGCAGTAACCCGGACACATTGGGCACTGAAGCTTTCTTT. This sequence encodes CASSNPDTLGTEAFF.

The rearrangement links TRBV5-1 to TRBJ2-7, with a tentative D call TRBD1 (6 bases). Looked up from germline, CDR1 is SGHRS and CDR2 is YFSETQ. This CDR3 is 13 amino acids long. The V and J ends lost 4 bases and 7 bases respectively, with 15 bases between them. The CDR3, as DNA: TGCGCCAGCAGCAGGGGGTCCGAGAGAGAGCAGTACTTC. This gives the protein CASSRGSEREQYF.

This sequence joins TRBV4-1 and TRBJ2-5; D is uncertain. The germline V gene encodes CDR1 MGHRA and CDR2 YSYEKL. Trimming removed 5 bases from V and 1 base from J, with 14 bases in between. This CDR3 is 15 amino acids long. Written as DNA, the CDR3 is TGCGCCAGCAGCTCCCAATTTGGGCCCCAAGAGACCCAGTACTTC. Its protein product is CASSSQFGPQETQYF.

The V call is TRBV5-8, the J call TRBJ2-6; TRBD1 might be the D (6 bases). In germline, CDR1 is SGHTS, CDR2 YDEGEE. Between the trimmed V and J ends, which lost 1 base and 0 bases, there was a span of 11 bases. This CDR3 spans 17 amino acids. For the CDR3, the DNA is TGTGCCAGCAGCTTGTTGTCCAGGGGCTCTGGGGCCAACGTCCTGACTTTC. This gives the protein CASSLLSRGSGANVLTF.

In this sample, this clone turned up a few times. The V call is TRBV5-4, the J call TRBJ1-1; D is unresolved. The CDR3 loop spans 15 amino acids. V was clipped by 2 bases and J by 6 bases, with 17 bases between them. Germline V gives CDR1 SGHNT, CDR2 YYREEE (reference sequence). CDR3 in amino acids: CASSFRVGEGAEAFF. Written as DNA, the CDR3 is TGTGCCAGCAGCTTTCGGGTTGGGGAAGGCGCTGAAGCTTTCTTT.

J is TRBJ2-5 and V is TRBV20-1; D is possibly TRBD2 (5 bases). The CDR3 runs 11 residues. Trimming shortened V by 5 bases and J by 6 bases, and 10 bases separated the two germline ends. CDR1 is DFQATT and CDR2 is SNEGSKA in the germline V gene (reference sequence). CDR3 nucleotide sequence: TGCAGTGCTCTTAGCGTCAAGACCCAGTACTTC. Its protein is CSALSVKTQYF.

This chain links TRBV5-6 with TRBJ2-1, with D hard to call. CDR1 and CDR2 (germline): SGHDT, YYEEEE. The CDR3 consists of 12 residues. The V end lost 1 base, the J end lost 8 bases, and 7 bases lay between the germline ends. The CDR3 DNA is TGTGCCAGCAGCTTGTGGGGTGATGAGCAGTTCTTC. Its translation: CASSLWGDEQFF.

The V call is TRBV19, the J call TRBJ2-7, with TRBD1 as a possible D gene (6 bases). This CDR3 contains 13 residues. Trimming removed 5 bases from V and 4 bases from J, with 12 bases in between. Germline assignment: CDR1 LNHDA and CDR2 SQIVND (reference sequence). The CDR3 sequence is CASSRQGSYEQYF. DNA of the CDR3: TGTGCCAGTAGTCGGCAGGGGTCTTACGAGCAGTACTTC.

This chain joins TRBV5-1 and TRBJ1-1; D might be TRBD1 (6 bases). This CDR3 has 14 amino acids. Trimming stripped 5 bases from V and 0 bases from J, with 11 bases between. Germline V lookup: CDR1 SGHRS, CDR2 YFSETQ. CDR3 bases: TGCGCCAGCAGGGGGGGCTCCATGAACACTGAAGCTTTCTTT. This gives the protein CASRGGSMNTEAFF.

This rearrangement joins TRBV7-2 to TRBJ2-7, with 12 bases aligning to TRBD1. The trim removed 2 bases at V and 6 bases at J, leaving 5 bases unmatched. The CDR3 runs to 15 residues. Germline values: CDR1 SGHTA, CDR2 FQGNSA. CDR3 DNA: TGTGCCAGCAGCTTACGGGACAGGGGGCTGGGCGAGCAGTACTTC. Translation gives CASSLRDRGLGEQYF.

The chain carries TRBV5-1 and TRBJ2-3, with D tentatively TRBD1 (6 bases). The CDR3 length is 15 residues. The germline V gene encodes CDR1 SGHRS and CDR2 YFSETQ. With 0 bases removed from V and 0 bases from J, the gap between germline ends came to 8 bases. The CDR3 DNA reads TGCGCCAGCAGCTTGGGGGACAAGAGCACAGATACGCAGTATTTT. Its translation: CASSLGDKSTDTQYF.